The entry that follows covers one TCR beta chain sequence. The antigen remains unidentified. This sample is part of a study of shared clonotypes between healthy human individuals. Study-wide results and caveats: Non-shared clonotypes were found to have lower generation probabilities than the clonotypes that were shared by all four of the sorted-subset donors. Naive subsets usually exceeded memory subsets in estimated richness.

The repertoire was sequenced with immunoSEQ multiplex PCR; TCRdb's copy has only in-frame clones and lacks some. The sample lists roughly 300,000 clones, around 87% occurring once. Trimming shortened V by 8 bases and J by 2 bases, and 19 bases separated the two germline ends. This CDR3 contains 15 residues. In germline, CDR1 is MNHEY, CDR2 SVGAGI. Donation came from healthy HIV-negative adults that had no recent acute infections or vaccinations. The sequence came from a man in his late teens or twenties in good health. Sequences were obtained from memory CD8+ T cells sorted from blood. The subset is: CD45RO+ cells pooled with CCR7-negative TemRA cells. The V call is TRBV6-5, the J call TRBJ2-7; a weak D match, TRBD2 (6 bases). The CDR3 here is CASHQYPGVTYEQYF. CDR3 bases: TGTGCCAGCCATCAATACCCGGGAGTAACCTACGAGCAGTACTTC.